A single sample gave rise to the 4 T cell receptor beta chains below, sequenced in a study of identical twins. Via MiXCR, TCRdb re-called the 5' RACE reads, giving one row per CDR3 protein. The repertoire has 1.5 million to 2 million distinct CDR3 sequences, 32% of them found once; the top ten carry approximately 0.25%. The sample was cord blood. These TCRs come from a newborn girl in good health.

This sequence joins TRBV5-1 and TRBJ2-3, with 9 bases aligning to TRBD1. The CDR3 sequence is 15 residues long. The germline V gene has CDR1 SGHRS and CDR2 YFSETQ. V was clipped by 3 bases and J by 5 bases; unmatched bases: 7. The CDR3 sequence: CASSSGDRVRDTQYF. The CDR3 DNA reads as TGCGCCAGCAGCTCGGGGGACAGGGTTAGAGATACGCAGTATTTT.

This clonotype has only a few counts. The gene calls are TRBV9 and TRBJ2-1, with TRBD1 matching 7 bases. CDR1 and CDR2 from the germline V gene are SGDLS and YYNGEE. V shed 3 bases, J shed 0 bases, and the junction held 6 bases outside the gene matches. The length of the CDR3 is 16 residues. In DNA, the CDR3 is TGTGCCAGCAGCGGATACAGGGGAAGCTCCTACAATGAGCAGTTCTTC. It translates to CASSGYRGSSYNEQFF.

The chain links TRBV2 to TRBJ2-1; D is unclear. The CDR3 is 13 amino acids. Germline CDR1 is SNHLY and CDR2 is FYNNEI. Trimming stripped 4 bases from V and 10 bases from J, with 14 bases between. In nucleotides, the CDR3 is TGTGCCAGCAGTGGGCCCCAGGATTGGGAGCAGTTCTTC. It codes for CASSGPQDWEQFF.

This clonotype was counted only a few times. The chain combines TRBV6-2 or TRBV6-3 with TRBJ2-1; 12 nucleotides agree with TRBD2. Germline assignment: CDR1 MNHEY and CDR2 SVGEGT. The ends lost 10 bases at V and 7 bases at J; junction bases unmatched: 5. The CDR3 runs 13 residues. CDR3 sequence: CATRGLAGNEQFF. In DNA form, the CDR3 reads TGTGCCACTAGAGGACTAGCGGGGAATGAGCAGTTCTTC.